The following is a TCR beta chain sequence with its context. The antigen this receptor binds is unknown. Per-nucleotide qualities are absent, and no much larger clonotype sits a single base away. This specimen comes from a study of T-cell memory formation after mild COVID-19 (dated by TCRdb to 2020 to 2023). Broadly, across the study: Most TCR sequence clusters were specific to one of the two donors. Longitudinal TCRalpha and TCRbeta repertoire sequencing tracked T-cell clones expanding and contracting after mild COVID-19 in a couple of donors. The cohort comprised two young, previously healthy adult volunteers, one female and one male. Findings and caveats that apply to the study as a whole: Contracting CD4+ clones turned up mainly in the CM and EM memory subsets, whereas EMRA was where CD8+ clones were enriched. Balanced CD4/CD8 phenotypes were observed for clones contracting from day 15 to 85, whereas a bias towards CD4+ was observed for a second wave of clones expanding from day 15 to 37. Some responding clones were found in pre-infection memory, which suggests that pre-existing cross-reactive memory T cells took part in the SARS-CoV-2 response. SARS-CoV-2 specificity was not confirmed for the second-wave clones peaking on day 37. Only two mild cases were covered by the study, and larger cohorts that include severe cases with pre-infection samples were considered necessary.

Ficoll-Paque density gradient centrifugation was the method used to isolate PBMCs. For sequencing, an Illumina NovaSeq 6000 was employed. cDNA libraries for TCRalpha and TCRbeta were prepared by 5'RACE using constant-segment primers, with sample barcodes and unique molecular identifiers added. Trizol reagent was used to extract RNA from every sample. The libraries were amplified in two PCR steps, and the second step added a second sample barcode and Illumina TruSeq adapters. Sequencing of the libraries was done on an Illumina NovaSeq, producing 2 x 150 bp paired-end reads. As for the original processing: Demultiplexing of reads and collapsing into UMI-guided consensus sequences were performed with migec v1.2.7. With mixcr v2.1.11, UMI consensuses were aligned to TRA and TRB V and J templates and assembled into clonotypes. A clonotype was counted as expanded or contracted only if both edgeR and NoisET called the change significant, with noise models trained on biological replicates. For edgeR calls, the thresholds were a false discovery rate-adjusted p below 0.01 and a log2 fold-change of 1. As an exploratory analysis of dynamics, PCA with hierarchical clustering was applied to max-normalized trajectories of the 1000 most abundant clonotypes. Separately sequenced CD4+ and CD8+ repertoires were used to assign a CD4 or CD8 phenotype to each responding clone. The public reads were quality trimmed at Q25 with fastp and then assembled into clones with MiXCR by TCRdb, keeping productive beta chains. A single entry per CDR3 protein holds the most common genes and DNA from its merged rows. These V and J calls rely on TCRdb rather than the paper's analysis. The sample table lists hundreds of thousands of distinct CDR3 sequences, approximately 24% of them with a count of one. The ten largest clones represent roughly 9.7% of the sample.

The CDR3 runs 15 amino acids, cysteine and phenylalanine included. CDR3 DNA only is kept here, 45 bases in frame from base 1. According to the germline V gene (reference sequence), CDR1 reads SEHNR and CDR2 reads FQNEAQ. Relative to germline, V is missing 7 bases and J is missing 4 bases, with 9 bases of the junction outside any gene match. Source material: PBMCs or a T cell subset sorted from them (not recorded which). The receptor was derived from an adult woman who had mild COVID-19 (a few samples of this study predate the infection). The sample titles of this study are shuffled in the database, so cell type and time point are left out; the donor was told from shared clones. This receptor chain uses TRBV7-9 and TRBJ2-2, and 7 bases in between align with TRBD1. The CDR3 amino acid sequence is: CASTAGQGVTGELFF. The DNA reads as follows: TGTGCCAGCACCGCCGGCCAGGGGGTCACCGGGGAGCTGTTTTTT.